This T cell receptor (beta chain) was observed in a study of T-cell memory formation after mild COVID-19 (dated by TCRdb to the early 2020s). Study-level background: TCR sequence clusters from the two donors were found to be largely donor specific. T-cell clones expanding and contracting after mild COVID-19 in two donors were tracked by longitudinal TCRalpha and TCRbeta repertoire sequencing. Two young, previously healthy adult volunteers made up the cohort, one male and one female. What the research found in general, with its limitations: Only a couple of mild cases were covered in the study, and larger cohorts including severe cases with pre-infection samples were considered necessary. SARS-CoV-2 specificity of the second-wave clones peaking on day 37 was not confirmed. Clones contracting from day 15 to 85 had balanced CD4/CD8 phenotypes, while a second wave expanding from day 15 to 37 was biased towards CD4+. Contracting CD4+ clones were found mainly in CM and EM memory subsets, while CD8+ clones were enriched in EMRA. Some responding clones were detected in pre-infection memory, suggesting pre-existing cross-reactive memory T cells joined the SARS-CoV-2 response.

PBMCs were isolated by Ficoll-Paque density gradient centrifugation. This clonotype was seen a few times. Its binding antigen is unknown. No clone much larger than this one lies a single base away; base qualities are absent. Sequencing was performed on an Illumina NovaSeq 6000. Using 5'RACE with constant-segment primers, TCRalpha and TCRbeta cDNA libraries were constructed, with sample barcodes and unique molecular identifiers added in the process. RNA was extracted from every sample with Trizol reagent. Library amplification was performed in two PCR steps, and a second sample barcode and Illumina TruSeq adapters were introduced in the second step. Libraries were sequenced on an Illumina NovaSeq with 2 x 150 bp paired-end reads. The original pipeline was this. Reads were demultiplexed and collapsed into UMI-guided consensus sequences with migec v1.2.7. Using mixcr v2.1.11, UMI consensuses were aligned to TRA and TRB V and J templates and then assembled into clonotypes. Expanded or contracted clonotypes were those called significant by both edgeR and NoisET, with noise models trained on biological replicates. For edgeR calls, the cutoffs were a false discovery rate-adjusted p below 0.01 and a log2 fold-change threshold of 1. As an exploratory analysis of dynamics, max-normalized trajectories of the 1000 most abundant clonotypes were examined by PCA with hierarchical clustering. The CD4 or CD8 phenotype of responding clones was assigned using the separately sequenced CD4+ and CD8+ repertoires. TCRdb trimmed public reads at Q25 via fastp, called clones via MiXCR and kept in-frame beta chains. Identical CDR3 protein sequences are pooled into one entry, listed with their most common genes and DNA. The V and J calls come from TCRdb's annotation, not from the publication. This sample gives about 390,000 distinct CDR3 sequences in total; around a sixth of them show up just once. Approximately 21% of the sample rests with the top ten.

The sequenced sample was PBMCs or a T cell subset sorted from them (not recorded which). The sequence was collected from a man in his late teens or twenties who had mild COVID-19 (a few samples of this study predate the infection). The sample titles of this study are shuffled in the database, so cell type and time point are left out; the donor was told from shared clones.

The DNA sequence is given as TGTGCCAGCAGCCCGGGACTAGCGGGCTCCTACGAGCAGTACGTC. It translates to CASSPGLAGSYEQYV. The chain is made from TRBV5-6 and TRBJ2-7, and 12 junction bases match TRBD2. The germline V gene specifies SGHDT as CDR1 and YYEEEE as CDR2. V has 4 bases trimmed and J has 0 bases trimmed; junction bases matching no gene number 2. Counted from cysteine to valine, this CDR3 has 15 amino acids. Only the CDR3 DNA stays, 45 bases, in frame from base 1.